The sequence of this TCR beta chain was determined in a study of cytomegalovirus exposure and HLA in healthy donors. Germline V gene lookup returns CDR1 SGHRS and CDR2 YFSETQ. The CDR3 contains 15 residues. V was shortened by 4 bases and J by 0 bases, with 11 bases between the two germline ends. This PCR relied on a set of 60 Vbeta primers and 13 Jbeta primers. In the original analysis: In a later analysis, tens of millions of unique TCR beta chains included roughly 11 million shared by two or more donors. The repertoire was sequenced with immunoSEQ multiplex PCR; TCRdb's copy has only in-frame clones and lacks some. The V and J calls and clone size were taken over from that table, and D and trimming were inferred from the DNA. In the table there are 150,000 to 200,000 clones, roughly 85% of which are singletons. A note on this clone: What it recognizes is unknown.

Notes on the study in general: Prediction of most subjects' HLA-A and HLA-B alleles by TCR beta sequences was reportedly accurate. Later genetic work tied a missense DCLRE1C variant to beta-chain V and J trimming. Differences between HLA loci emerged in a later analysis of TCR association rates, with DRB1 most and HLA-C fewest.

The rearrangement uses TRBV5-1 and TRBJ2-4; possible D gene TRBD2, 5 bases. The source is a man between 18 and 35 years old in good health and CMV-seropositive. Sample: PBMCs. The CDR3 is CASSPGSLAKNIQYF. The DNA for the CDR3 is TGCGCCAGCAGCCCGGGATCGCTAGCCAAAAACATTCAGTACTTC.